A selection of T cell receptor beta chains follows, all from one sample in a study of T cell repertoires in cytomegalovirus infection. These TCRs' antigens remain unknown. TCRdb re-called the reads through MiXCR, storing one row per CDR3 protein. The table has around 900,000 distinct CDR3 sequences, around 29% seen once. Specimen: cultured CD8+ T cells from PBMCs, collected from culture after CMV antigen stimulation. Receptors were obtained from a human donor in good health (CMV status not recorded). Some clones in this sample may be carry-over from other donors' samples. The CDR3 runs from the conserved cysteine through the conserved F or W. Each record gives: V gene, D gene, clone size, J gene, CDR3 DNA, CDR3 protein. D genes are given only for firm matches. A row's size may be missing; if present it is once, few, many or a size class.

V gene: TRBV7-9; D gene: TRBD1; clone size: many; J gene: TRBJ2-7; CDR3 DNA: TGTGCCAGCAGCAATCCGGGACAGAGAAGCTACGAGCAGTACTTC; CDR3 protein: CASSNPGQRSYEQYF
V gene: TRBV6-6; D gene: -; clone size: few; J gene: TRBJ1-1; CDR3 DNA: TGTGCCAGCAGTTACTTTCGGGGCTGGAACACTGAAGCTTTCTTT; CDR3 protein: CASSYFRGWNTEAFF
V gene: TRBV9; D gene: -; clone size: -; J gene: TRBJ1-2; CDR3 DNA: TGTGCCAGCAGCGGTCAGAGCTATGGCTACACCTTC; CDR3 protein: CASSGQSYGYTF
V gene: TRBV7-9; D gene: TRBD2; clone size: -; J gene: TRBJ2-1; CDR3 DNA: TGTGCCAGCAGTACAGATCTAGCGGGGGGGCTGTCCTACAATGAGCAGTTCTTC; CDR3 protein: CASSTDLAGGLSYNEQFF
V gene: TRBV4-1; D gene: -; clone size: -; J gene: TRBJ1-1; CDR3 DNA: TGCACCAGCAGCCAAGATTTCGGCTCAGGCCTGAACACTGAAGCTTTCTTT; CDR3 protein: CTSSQDFGSGLNTEAFF
V gene: TRBV19; D gene: -; clone size: -; J gene: TRBJ2-7; CDR3 DNA: TGTGCCAGTAGTAGGGTAGGGTCGTCCTCCGAGCAGTACTTC; CDR3 protein: CASSRVGSSSEQYF
V gene: TRBV12-3/TRBV12-4; D gene: -; clone size: many; J gene: TRBJ2-2; CDR3 DNA: TGTGCCAGCAGTCCGCCGAACCTAAACACCGGGGAGCTGTTTTTT; CDR3 protein: CASSPPNLNTGELFF
V gene: TRBV28; D gene: TRBD1; clone size: few; J gene: TRBJ1-2; CDR3 DNA: TGTGCCTATAGACAGGGACATAACTATGGCTACACCTTC; CDR3 protein: CAYRQGHNYGYTF
V gene: TRBV12-3/TRBV12-4; D gene: TRBD2; clone size: -; J gene: TRBJ2-3; CDR3 DNA: TGTGCCAGCAGTTCCGGCCGCGGGGGGGATAAAAAATGTTATACAGATACGCAGTATTTT; CDR3 protein: CASSSGRGGDKKCYTDTQYF
V gene: TRBV2; D gene: TRBD1; clone size: -; J gene: TRBJ2-7; CDR3 DNA: TGTGCCAGCAGGCCCAGTAGGACAGGGGTAGGTTACGAGCAGTACTTC; CDR3 protein: CASRPSRTGVGYEQYF
V gene: TRBV2; D gene: -; clone size: -; J gene: TRBJ2-5; CDR3 DNA: TGTGCCAGCAGTGAAGCGTTTCAGGCAAACCTCTTCGAGACCCAGTACTTC; CDR3 protein: CASSEAFQANLFETQYF
V gene: TRBV5-1; D gene: -; clone size: few; J gene: TRBJ2-2; CDR3 DNA: TGCGCCAGCAGTTATTGGGGAGAGGCCGGGGAGCTGTTTTTT; CDR3 protein: CASSYWGEAGELFF
V gene: TRBV7-7; D gene: -; clone size: -; J gene: TRBJ2-1; CDR3 DNA: TGTGCTAGCAGCTCTAGCATGAGCTCCTACAATGAGCAGTTCTTC; CDR3 protein: CASSSSMSSYNEQFF
V gene: TRBV5-6; D gene: -; clone size: -; J gene: TRBJ1-3; CDR3 DNA: TGTGCCAGCAGCGTACAGTCCTCTGGAAACACCATATATTTT; CDR3 protein: CASSVQSSGNTIYF
V gene: TRBV2; D gene: -; clone size: -; J gene: TRBJ2-2; CDR3 DNA: TGTGCCAGCAGTGCCGGACATATTTCGGACACCGGGGAGCTGTTTTTT; CDR3 protein: CASSAGHISDTGELFF
V gene: TRBV6-5; D gene: TRBD1; clone size: many; J gene: TRBJ1-1; CDR3 DNA: TGTGCCAGCAGTTACTCAAACAGGGGAACTGAAGCTTTCTTT; CDR3 protein: CASSYSNRGTEAFF
V gene: TRBV6-2/TRBV6-3; D gene: TRBD1; clone size: few; J gene: TRBJ2-3; CDR3 DNA: TGTGCCAGCAGTGTCACCGGGACAGGGGGCGCAGATACGCAGTATTTT; CDR3 protein: CASSVTGTGGADTQYF
V gene: TRBV12-5; D gene: -; clone size: once; J gene: TRBJ1-2; CDR3 DNA: TGTGCTAGTGGTTTGGGCCCCGGACCCTATGGCAACACCTTC; CDR3 protein: CASGLGPGPYGNTF
V gene: TRBV23-1; D gene: -; clone size: many; J gene: TRBJ2-7; CDR3 DNA: TGCGCCAGCAGCCAAGGACCCCATAAGTACTTC; CDR3 protein: CASSQGPHKYF
V gene: TRBV27; D gene: -; clone size: few; J gene: TRBJ2-7; CDR3 DNA: TGTGCCAGCAGGTTGGGGCTACCGGGCGAGCAGTACTTC; CDR3 protein: CASRLGLPGEQYF
V gene: TRBV15; D gene: -; clone size: few; J gene: TRBJ1-5; CDR3 DNA: TGTGCCACCAGCGCCCGTCCCGGGGGAAATCAGCCCCAGCATTTT; CDR3 protein: CATSARPGGNQPQHF
V gene: TRBV7-8; D gene: -; clone size: many; J gene: TRBJ2-1; CDR3 DNA: TGTGCCAGCCCCTACAGGAGCTCCTACAATGAGCAGTTCTTC; CDR3 protein: CASPYRSSYNEQFF
V gene: TRBV29-1; D gene: -; clone size: few; J gene: TRBJ1-2; CDR3 DNA: TGCAGCGTTGAAAAGGGCCCCGATCACTATGGCTACACCTTC; CDR3 protein: CSVEKGPDHYGYTF
V gene: TRBV4-1; D gene: -; clone size: -; J gene: TRBJ1-1; CDR3 DNA: TGCGCCAGCAGCCAGCGGTCCCGGGGAGCTTTCTTT; CDR3 protein: CASSQRSRGAFF
V gene: TRBV6-2/TRBV6-3; D gene: -; clone size: few; J gene: TRBJ1-5; CDR3 DNA: TGTGCCAGCAGTTACCCACCGACAAACGAAAGGGGTAATCAGCCCCAGCATTTT; CDR3 protein: CASSYPPTNERGNQPQHF
V gene: TRBV6-1; D gene: TRBD1; clone size: -; J gene: TRBJ1-5; CDR3 DNA: TGTGCCAGCAGTGAAAGGGACAGATACTATGTCAGCAATCAGCCCCAGCATTTT; CDR3 protein: CASSERDRYYVSNQPQHF
V gene: TRBV7-9; D gene: -; clone size: once; J gene: TRBJ1-2; CDR3 DNA: TGTGCCAGCAGCTGGACCGGCGCCGTCCGTGTTAGCTACACCTTC; CDR3 protein: CASSWTGAVRVSYTF
V gene: TRBV7-9; D gene: -; clone size: -; J gene: TRBJ1-1; CDR3 DNA: TGTGCCAGCAGCTTAATGCAGAATTTTAACACTGAAGCTTTCTTT; CDR3 protein: CASSLMQNFNTEAFF
V gene: TRBV19; D gene: TRBD1; clone size: few; J gene: TRBJ1-1; CDR3 DNA: TGTGCCAGTAGTATCTCCACAGGGGACACTGAAGCTTTCTTT; CDR3 protein: CASSISTGDTEAFF
V gene: TRBV7-3; D gene: -; clone size: -; J gene: TRBJ2-1; CDR3 DNA: TGTGCCAGCAGCTTTTCCGGGGAAGAGCAGTTCTTC; CDR3 protein: CASSFSGEEQFF
V gene: TRBV4-2; D gene: -; clone size: few; J gene: TRBJ2-2; CDR3 DNA: TGTGCCAGCAGCCCCATAGGGGGGGACAACACCGGGGAGCTGTTTTTT; CDR3 protein: CASSPIGGDNTGELFF
V gene: TRBV7-8; D gene: TRBD1; clone size: many; J gene: TRBJ1-1; CDR3 DNA: TGTGCCAGCAGCTTAGCCGGACAGGGTGATTCCACTGAAGCTTTCTTT; CDR3 protein: CASSLAGQGDSTEAFF
V gene: TRBV6-8; D gene: -; clone size: -; J gene: TRBJ2-3; CDR3 DNA: TGTGCCAGCAGCCCCGGGACTTCAAACACAGATACGCAGTATTTT; CDR3 protein: CASSPGTSNTDTQYF
V gene: TRBV28; D gene: -; clone size: few; J gene: TRBJ2-5; CDR3 DNA: TGTGCCACCTACAGGGTCGCTTACCAAGAGACCCAGTACTTC; CDR3 protein: CATYRVAYQETQYF
V gene: TRBV6-2/TRBV6-3; D gene: TRBD1; clone size: few; J gene: TRBJ1-2; CDR3 DNA: TGTGCCAGCAGTGACCGACAGGGGAACTATGGCTACACCTTC; CDR3 protein: CASSDRQGNYGYTF
V gene: TRBV6-6; D gene: -; clone size: few; J gene: TRBJ1-5; CDR3 DNA: TGTGCCAGCAGACTTACTCCGGGACAAACAGATCAGCCCCAGCATTTT; CDR3 protein: CASRLTPGQTDQPQHF
V gene: TRBV20-1; D gene: TRBD1; clone size: -; J gene: TRBJ1-2; CDR3 DNA: TGCAGTGCTCCAGGGGGAGGCTATGGCTACACCTTC; CDR3 protein: CSAPGGGYGYTF
V gene: TRBV4-1; D gene: -; clone size: once; J gene: TRBJ1-5; CDR3 DNA: TGCGCCAGCAGCCAAGTCTACGGGGGGGTTTATGGCAATCAGCCCCAGCATTTT; CDR3 protein: CASSQVYGGVYGNQPQHF
V gene: TRBV7-9; D gene: -; clone size: few; J gene: TRBJ1-3; CDR3 DNA: TGTGCCAGCAGCTTCCCCGGGGGAGATCAGTTCTCTGGAAACACCATATATTTT; CDR3 protein: CASSFPGGDQFSGNTIYF
V gene: TRBV7-2; D gene: TRBD1; clone size: many; J gene: TRBJ2-7; CDR3 DNA: TGTGCCAGCAGCTTGACCGGGACAGGGACCAACGAGCAGTACTTC; CDR3 protein: CASSLTGTGTNEQYF
V gene: TRBV6-5; D gene: TRBD1; clone size: -; J gene: TRBJ1-2; CDR3 DNA: TGTGTCAGCAGTGAGACAGGGGGCAAGGATGGCTACACCTTC; CDR3 protein: CVSSETGGKDGYTF
V gene: TRBV6-6; D gene: TRBD2; clone size: many; J gene: TRBJ2-1; CDR3 DNA: TGTGCCAGCAGTTATTCGGGACTAGCGGGCTACAATGAGCAGTTCTTC; CDR3 protein: CASSYSGLAGYNEQFF
V gene: TRBV6-8; D gene: -; clone size: -; J gene: TRBJ2-7; CDR3 DNA: TGTGCCAGCAGTTCAAATGGCCCCTACGAGCAGTACTTC; CDR3 protein: CASSSNGPYEQYF
V gene: TRBV12-3/TRBV12-4; D gene: TRBD2; clone size: few; J gene: TRBJ2-7; CDR3 DNA: TGTGCCAGCAGTTCCTCGGAGGAAGCGGGGGGGCCCTGGCCCTACGAGCAGTACTTC; CDR3 protein: CASSSSEEAGGPWPYEQYF
V gene: TRBV28; D gene: -; clone size: medium-sized; J gene: TRBJ1-2; CDR3 DNA: TGTGCCAGCAGTTTACGATGGGGGGGCTATGGCTACACCTTC; CDR3 protein: CASSLRWGGYGYTF
V gene: TRBV7-8; D gene: -; clone size: many; J gene: TRBJ1-1; CDR3 DNA: TGTGCCAGCAGCCCGGCCACATGGAACACTGAAGCTTTCTTT; CDR3 protein: CASSPATWNTEAFF
V gene: TRBV19; D gene: -; clone size: -; J gene: TRBJ1-2; CDR3 DNA: TGTGCCAGTACCACAGCATACTATGGCTACACCTTC; CDR3 protein: CASTTAYYGYTF
V gene: TRBV7-3; D gene: -; clone size: many; J gene: TRBJ2-5; CDR3 DNA: TGTGCCAGCAGCCCCACCGGGGCAGGGACGGAGACCCAGTACTTC; CDR3 protein: CASSPTGAGTETQYF
V gene: TRBV6-1; D gene: -; clone size: -; J gene: TRBJ2-1; CDR3 DNA: TGTGCCAGCAGTCCCGGGCATATGAGGGCCCCCGGAAATGAGCAGTTCTTC; CDR3 protein: CASSPGHMRAPGNEQFF
V gene: TRBV7-9; D gene: -; clone size: few; J gene: TRBJ2-6; CDR3 DNA: TGTGCCAGCAGCTTGCCGTGGTTGGCCAACGTCCTGACTTTC; CDR3 protein: CASSLPWLANVLTF
V gene: TRBV19; D gene: -; clone size: -; J gene: TRBJ1-5; CDR3 DNA: TGTGCCAGTAGTATTGAGGGAATTCAGCCCCAGCATTTT; CDR3 protein: CASSIEGIQPQHF
V gene: TRBV6-2/TRBV6-3; D gene: -; clone size: few; J gene: TRBJ2-5; CDR3 DNA: TGTGCCACCACCGGGACCGTGTACCAAGAGACCCAGTACTTT; CDR3 protein: CATTGTVYQETQYF